This TCR beta chain was identified during a study of blood T cell repertoires in COVID-19. This CDR3 has 13 residues. The ends were cut back, 11 bases at V and 1 base at J, with 12 bases in the middle. The germline V gene encodes CDR1 LNHDA and CDR2 SQIVND (reference sequence). The assay was immunoSEQ multiplex PCR, and TCRdb's table has in-frame clones only and misses some. This sample has some 150,000 clones, with approximately 84% found just once. Material: peripheral blood. The V call is TRBV19, the J call TRBJ1-5; D is perhaps TRBD1 (5 bases). This TCR came from a human donor with acute or convalescent COVID-19. The donor label of this sample is uncertain. The CDR3 bases are TGTGCCTCGGGGACTCGGAGCAATCAGCCCCAGCATTTT. Translation gives CASGTRSNQPQHF.